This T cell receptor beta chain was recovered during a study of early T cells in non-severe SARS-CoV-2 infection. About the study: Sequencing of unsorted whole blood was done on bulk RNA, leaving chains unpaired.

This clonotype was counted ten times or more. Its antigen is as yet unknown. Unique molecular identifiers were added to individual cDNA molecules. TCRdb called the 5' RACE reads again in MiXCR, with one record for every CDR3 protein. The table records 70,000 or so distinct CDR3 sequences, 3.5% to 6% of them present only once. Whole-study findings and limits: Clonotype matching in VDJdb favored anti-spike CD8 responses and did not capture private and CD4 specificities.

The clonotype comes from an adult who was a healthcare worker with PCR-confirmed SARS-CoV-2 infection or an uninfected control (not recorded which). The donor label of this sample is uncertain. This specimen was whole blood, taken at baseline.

DNA of the CDR3: TGTGCCAGCAGCTTGTGGGGAGAGGGGCAGCCCCAGCATTTT. This codes for CASSLWGEGQPQHF. The chain is built from TRBV13 and TRBJ1-5, with a tentative D call TRBD1 (5 bases). This CDR3 has 14 residues. Germline assignment: CDR1 PRHDT and CDR2 FYEKMQ (reference sequence). The V end was cut by 3 bases, the J end by 7 bases, with 13 bases between.